Listed below are T cell receptor beta chains from one sample, sequenced in a study of cytomegalovirus exposure and HLA in healthy donors. Produced via immunoSEQ multiplex PCR; TCRdb's table is partial and in-frame only. The table shows roughly 140,000 clones, with approximately 86% occurring only once. Sequencing was done on a sample of PBMCs. The receptors here all came from a man younger than 35 in good health and CMV-seropositive. Each CDR3 is given with its conserved first and last residue. Fields, in order: J gene, D gene, clone size, V gene, CDR3 DNA, CDR3 protein. A D gene is named only where the DNA matches it firmly. Only part of the rows carry a size: once, few, many, or a class if the clone is expanded.

>TRBJ2-1|NA|NA|TRBV5-5
TGTGCCAGCAGCTTGGCCTTCCAGAGGAATCAGAACAATGAGCAGTTCTTC
CASSLAFQRNQNNEQFF
>TRBJ1-2|TRBD1|NA|TRBV4-1
TGCGCCAGCAGCCATCGACTAGGACAGGCCGATTATGGCTACACCTTC
CASSHRLGQADYGYTF
>TRBJ2-2|NA|NA|TRBV5-1
TGCGCCAGCAGCTTAGGGGTTCCCGGGGAGCTGTTTTTT
CASSLGVPGELFF
>TRBJ2-1|NA|once|TRBV6-5
TGTGCCAGCATTCAACAGGGGAGGTACGGTGAGCAGTTCTTC
CASIQQGRYGEQFF
>TRBJ2-7|NA|NA|TRBV12-5
TGTGCTAGTGGTCCCCAGGGAGGCTCCTACGAGCAGTACTTC
CASGPQGGSYEQYF
>TRBJ2-7|NA|few|TRBV15
TGTGCCACCAGCAGAGCGTCGAGCTCCTACGAGCAGTACTTC
CATSRASSSYEQYF
>TRBJ1-2|NA|once|TRBV29-1
TGCAGCGTTGAGGGACTGGCTAACTATGGCTACACCTTC
CSVEGLANYGYTF
>TRBJ2-7|NA|NA|TRBV2
TGTGCCAGCAGGGGCAACGAGATGGCCTACGAGCAGTACTTC
CASRGNEMAYEQYF
>TRBJ1-1|NA|few|TRBV5-1
TGCGCCAGCACTTATCTCCAGGGGAACACTGAAGCTTTCTTT
CASTYLQGNTEAFF
>TRBJ2-3|NA|once|TRBV6-4
TGTGCCAGCAGTGTTGACAGTGCTTTTGATACGCAGTATTTT
CASSVDSAFDTQYF
>TRBJ1-5|TRBD1|NA|TRBV5-5
TGTGCCAGCAGCCCCGGACAGGGCCACAGCAATCAGCCCCAGCATTTT
CASSPGQGHSNQPQHF
>TRBJ1-6|NA|few|TRBV10-1
TGCGCCAGCAGTTCGGGGAGGTCACCCCTCCACTTT
CASSSGRSPLHF
>TRBJ1-4|NA|NA|TRBV5-1
TGCGCCAGCAGCTTGGATGGTCAGGGGAATGAAAAACTGTTTTTT
CASSLDGQGNEKLFF
>TRBJ1-1|TRBD1|NA|TRBV5-1
TGCGCCAGCAGTTCCACGCCGGGACAGGAAGCTTTCTTT
CASSSTPGQEAFF
>TRBJ2-7|TRBD2|NA|TRBV19
TGTGCCAGTAGTATTATAGCGGGAGCTACCTACGAGCAGTACTTC
CASSIIAGATYEQYF
>TRBJ2-7|NA|NA|TRBV5-1
TGCGCCAGCAGCTTGGTCGGGAGAGGGTCCTACGAGCAGTACTTC
CASSLVGRGSYEQYF
>TRBJ1-1|TRBD1|NA|TRBV5-6
TGTGCCAGCAGCTTCGACAGGGGGAGGATGAACACTGAAGCTTTCTTT
CASSFDRGRMNTEAFF
>TRBJ2-3|TRBD1|NA|TRBV7-8
TGTGCCAGCAGCTTAGAGCGAGCAGGGGGTACGCAGTATTTT
CASSLERAGGTQYF
>TRBJ2-5|TRBD1|once|TRBV5-1
TGCGCCAGCAGCTTGGTCGGGACAGGGAGGGAGACCCAGTACTTC
CASSLVGTGRETQYF
>TRBJ2-7|TRBD1|NA|TRBV19
TGTGCCAGTAGTATTTTTCACAGGGGAGATTACGAGCAGTACTTC
CASSIFHRGDYEQYF
>TRBJ2-5|NA|NA|TRBV14
TGTGCCAGCAGCCAATGGGCGAACCAAGAGACCCAGTACTTC
CASSQWANQETQYF
>TRBJ2-2|NA|NA|TRBV7-9
TGTGCCAGCAGGGGGCCGGCCGGGGAGCTGTTTTTT
CASRGPAGELFF
>TRBJ1-4|NA|NA|TRBV28
TGTGCCAGCAGCCCCGACAGCGCAACTAATGAAAAACTGTTTTTT
CASSPDSATNEKLFF
>TRBJ2-7|NA|NA|TRBV7-2
TGTGCCAGCAGCTTAGGTGTGGGGACATACGAGCAGTACTTC
CASSLGVGTYEQYF
>TRBJ2-3|TRBD1|NA|TRBV7-6
TGTGCCAGCAGCACTTACAGGGGGCGGGACACAGATACGCAGTATTTT
CASSTYRGRDTDTQYF
>TRBJ1-1|TRBD1|NA|TRBV29-1
TGCAGCGTCGCGACAGGGGGCACTGAAGCTTTCTTT
CSVATGGTEAFF
>TRBJ1-2|TRBD1|NA|TRBV7-2
TGTGCCAGCAGCCCTTGGACAGGGGCGAACTATGGCTACACCTTC
CASSPWTGANYGYTF
>TRBJ2-7|TRBD1|NA|TRBV30
TGTGCCCAACGCGGGACAGGGATGTTATACGAGCAGTACTTC
CAQRGTGMLYEQYF
>TRBJ1-5|TRBD1|NA|TRBV6-6
TGTGCCAGCGCTTGGGACAGTCTAAATCAGCCCCAGCATTTT
CASAWDSLNQPQHF
>TRBJ2-4|TRBD1|NA|TRBV18
TGTGCCAGCTCACCGACGTCCGGACAGGGGAACATTCAGTACTTC
CASSPTSGQGNIQYF
>TRBJ1-4|TRBD1|NA|TRBV9
TGTGCCAGCAGCACTCAGACAGGGAGTAATGAAAAACTGTTTTTT
CASSTQTGSNEKLFF
>TRBJ2-3|TRBD1|NA|TRBV29-1
TGCAGCGTTCGGGCCTCAGGGGGAGATACGCAGTATTTT
CSVRASGGDTQYF
>TRBJ2-1|TRBD1|NA|TRBV19
TGTGCCAGTAGTGTACTCCGGGACAGGAACAATGAGCAGTTCTTC
CASSVLRDRNNEQFF
>TRBJ1-1|TRBD1|NA|TRBV5-1
TGCGCCAGCAGCGGAGGGACAGGGGGCGGTACTGAAGCTTTCTTT
CASSGGTGGGTEAFF
>TRBJ1-3|NA|NA|TRBV2
TGTGCCAGCAGGACAGGTCTGGGCTCTGGAAACACCATATATTTT
CASRTGLGSGNTIYF
>TRBJ2-1|NA|NA|TRBV18
TGTGCCAGCTCGCCGATTGGCGGGATCAATGAGCAGTTCTTC
CASSPIGGINEQFF
>TRBJ1-2|TRBD1|once|TRBV7-2
TGTGCCAGCAGCTTTCCCGACAGGGGGATCTATGGCTACACCTTC
CASSFPDRGIYGYTF
>TRBJ1-2|NA|NA|TRBV4-1
TGCGCCAGCAGCCATCAGGGCGGTAACTATGGCTACACCTTC
CASSHQGGNYGYTF
>TRBJ2-7|TRBD1|many|TRBV30
TGTGCCTGGAGCGTCAACAGGGGAGAGCAGTACTTC
CAWSVNRGEQYF
>TRBJ2-2|NA|NA|TRBV5-1
TGCGCCAGCCAGGGGAACACCGGGGAGCTGTTTTTT
CASQGNTGELFF